The source of this T cell receptor beta chain is a study of blood T cells in healthy people across ages. The study's findings and limits: Both naive CD4+ cell counts and diversity were greater in long-lived donors than in aged donors.

Concerning this clonotype itself: Its specificity is not known.

A second about 6 to 12 cycle PCR used barcoded and J-beta primers. TCRdb independently ran MiXCR on the 5' RACE reads; one entry per CDR3 protein. The repertoire includes 730,000 or so distinct CDR3 sequences, roughly 43% of them detected once, and around 20% sits in the top ten. The CDR3 is 14 amino acids. CDR1 is DFQATT and CDR2 is SNEGSKA in the germline V gene (reference sequence). Trimming cost V 7 bases and J 5 bases; bases outside gene matches: 11. This sequence was found in a woman aged 55-69 years in good health. The J gene is TRBJ2-5, the V gene TRBV20-1; 9 nucleotides match TRBD2. Sequencing was done on a sample of blood. Here the CDR3 DNA reads TGCAGTGTTGATAATAGCGGGGGTGGGGAGACCCAGTACTTC. The encoded protein is CSVDNSGGGETQYF.